This T cell receptor beta chain originates from a study of shared clonotypes between healthy human individuals. Naive CD8 cells, CD45RO-negative and positively selected for CCR7, excluded terminally differentiated effector memory CD45RA+ cells. There were no recent acute infections or vaccinations among the donors, who were healthy HIV-negative adults. All of the donors resided in Nashville, Tennessee, and each was a Caucasian adult. Germline trimming cut 4 bases from V and 4 bases from J; bases unmatched to any gene: 10. CDR3 length: 15 amino acids. The germline CDR1 and CDR2 sequences are SGHDN and FVKESK. A note on this clone: Its specificity is not known.

Each replicate PCR on the sorted subsets used roughly 190 ng DNA (approximately 27,000 T cell genomes). The table came from immunoSEQ multiplex PCR; TCRdb's copy has only in-frame clones and leaves some out. The data show about 590,000 clones, roughly 96% seen once. Study-wide results and caveats: Generally, naive subsets came out with larger estimated richness than memory subsets.

The V and J genes are TRBV14 and TRBJ2-7, with TRBD1 identical over 7 bases. Sequenced sample: naive CD8+ T cells sorted from blood. The source of this sequence is a woman in her 30s in good health. Here the CDR3 reads CASSLGPQGLYEQYF. Here the CDR3 DNA reads TGTGCCAGCAGCCTCGGCCCACAGGGGCTTTACGAGCAGTACTTC.